One sample yielded the 21 T cell receptor beta chains listed below, sequenced in a study of cytotoxic CD8 clonotypes in ibrutinib-treated CLL. Profiling relied on immunoSEQ multiplex PCR, and the TCRdb table lists in-frame clones only, not all of them. The profile shows tens of thousands of clones, 56% of them singletons. The source was PBMCs, collected after 24 months of ibrutinib treatment. The receptors stem from a human donor with chronic lymphocytic leukemia.

The chain carries TRBV27 and TRBJ2-7; no clear D gene. Germline CDR1 reads MNHEY; CDR2 reads SMNVEV (reference sequence). The CDR3 extends over 15 amino acids. V dropped 3 bases and J dropped 1 base, with 13 bases sitting between them. CDR3 sequence: CASSLDIGDSYEQYF. The CDR3 DNA sequence: TGTGCCAGCAGTTTGGATATTGGGGATTCCTACGAGCAGTACTTC.

This chain joins TRBV18 and TRBJ1-5; unclear D gene. Between the trimmed V and J ends, which lost 2 bases and 4 bases, there was a span of 9 bases. CDR1 and CDR2 from the germline V gene are KGHSH and LQKENI. The CDR3 has 14 amino acids. The CDR3 region is CASSPADENQPQHF. DNA for the CDR3: TGTGCCAGCTCACCAGCAGACGAAAATCAGCCCCAGCATTTT. The whole variable domain, filled in from reference TRBV18 and TRBJ1-5, reads NAGVMQNPRHLVRRRGQEARLRCSPMKGHSHVYWYRQLPEEGLKFMVYLQKENIIDESGMPKERFSAEFPKEGPSILRIQQVVRGDSAAYFCASSPADENQPQHFGDGTRLSIL.

The chain recombines TRBV5-8 with TRBJ2-5, with 11 bases aligning to TRBD2. The CDR3 loop spans 16 amino acids. With V trimmed by 4 bases and J by 2 bases, 7 bases remained unmatched. Germline V gene sequence: CDR1 SGHTS, CDR2 YDEGEE. CDR3 DNA: TGTGCCAGCAGCCCCGGACTAGCGGGTACTCAAGAGACCCAGTACTTC. Amino acids: CASSPGLAGTQETQYF.

V gene TRBV11-3 combines with J gene TRBJ2-1; D ambiguous. Germline CDR1 is SGHNT and CDR2 is YENEEA. Trimming pared 1 base from V and 12 bases from J, leaving 13 bases between. This CDR3 spans 13 amino acids. Here the CDR3 DNA reads TGTGCCAGCAGCTTAGGACTCGGCTCAAGGCAGTTCTTC. It translates to CASSLGLGSRQFF.

The chain combines TRBV2 with TRBJ1-2; D gene unclear. The germline V gene encodes CDR1 SNHLY and CDR2 FYNNEI. With 10 bases removed from V and 2 bases from J, the gap between germline ends came to 14 bases. The CDR3 runs 13 residues. Written as DNA, the CDR3 is TGTGCCACTGATAGAGCAGAGAACTATGGCTACACCTTC. This sequence encodes CATDRAENYGYTF.

This clone has a handful of counts. The chain couples TRBV9 to TRBJ2-2, with 10 bases matching TRBD2. Unmatched junction bases numbered 7, after V lost 6 bases and J lost 5 bases. The CDR3 covers 15 residues. Germline V gives CDR1 SGDLS, CDR2 YYNGEE. CDR3 DNA sequence: TGTGCCAGCACCACCCTAGCGGGGGTTACCGGGGAGCTGTTTTTT. Translated: CASTTLAGVTGELFF.

There are a few counts of this clone. The chain combines TRBV7-2 with TRBJ1-4; D is possibly TRBD1 (6 bases). The germline V and J ends were trimmed by 5 bases and 7 bases, with 17 bases remaining between them. The length of the CDR3 is 15 residues. CDR1 is SGHTA, CDR2 FQGNSA, per germline. The CDR3 loop reads CASSPSGAGSEKLFF. In nucleotides, the CDR3 is TGTGCCAGCAGCCCTTCGGGGGCGGGGAGTGAAAAACTGTTTTTT.

The genes are TRBV6-1 and TRBJ1-4; D perhaps matches TRBD1 (6 bases). CDR3 length equals 15 residues. The V and J ends lost 0 bases and 2 bases respectively, with 7 bases between them. Germline assignment: CDR1 MNHNS and CDR2 SASEGT. The CDR3 here is CASSEAQGTNEKLFF. In nucleotides, the CDR3 is TGTGCCAGCAGTGAAGCTCAGGGGACTAATGAAAAACTGTTTTTT.

This clone was seen once. V and J are TRBV7-6 and TRBJ1-1; TRBD1 might be the D (5 bases). This CDR3 spans 17 amino acids. V gave up 2 bases and J gave up 0 bases, with 16 bases separating them. The germline gives CDR1 SGHVS, CDR2 FNYEAQ. The CDR3 spells CASSLINTGYLNTEAFF. DNA of the CDR3: TGTGCCAGCAGCTTAATTAACACAGGATATTTGAACACTGAAGCTTTCTTT.

This clone came up once. The V call is TRBV5-1, the J call TRBJ2-7; 7 positions agree with TRBD1. The junction had 4 bases not matched to a gene; V was cut back by 1 base and J by 3 bases. This CDR3 has 14 residues. Germline CDR1 reads SGHRS; CDR2 reads YFSETQ. The chain's CDR3 is CASSLTGVYYEQYF. The CDR3 nucleotides read TGCGCCAGCAGCTTGACAGGGGTTTACTACGAGCAGTACTTC.

Comments on this clone: The sample contains more than one DNA sequence encoding this CDR3. This chain joins TRBV20-1 and TRBJ2-7; no definite D call. From germline, CDR1 is DFQATT and CDR2 SNEGSKA (reference sequence). CDR3 length: 11 amino acids. Trimming shortened V by 6 bases and J by 4 bases, and 10 bases separated the two germline ends. The CDR3 protein is CSARTLYEQYF. CDR3 coding DNA: TGCAGTGCCCGAACCCTATACGAGCAGTACTTC.

This chain joins TRBV6-6 and TRBJ2-1; D uncertain. The CDR3 totals 15 residues. The germline V gene encodes CDR1 MNHNY and CDR2 SVGAGI (reference sequence). The ends were cut back, 6 bases at V and 1 base at J, with 13 bases in the middle. The CDR3 bases are TGTGCCAGCAGCTGGACGGTTCGATCCTACAATGAGCAGTTCTTC. As protein: CASSWTVRSYNEQFF.

This clone was counted only a few times. J is TRBJ1-2 and V is TRBV2, with TRBD1 matching 7 bases. V lost 4 bases, J lost 6 bases, and 8 bases stayed unmatched. This CDR3 region has 14 residues. Germline V lookup: CDR1 SNHLY, CDR2 FYNNEI. The CDR3 nucleotides are TGTGCCAGCAGTGTACAGGGAGGGGGCCATGGCTACACCTTC. Its translation: CASSVQGGGHGYTF.

For this clone: The junction differs from germline at one of its ends, possibly a read error. The V gene is TRBV2, the J gene TRBJ2-5; perhaps TRBD2 as D (6 bases). The CDR3 is 11 residues long. The germline V gene has CDR1 SNHLY and CDR2 FYNNEI. This CDR3 reads CASSETASAHF. The CDR3 DNA reads TGTGCCAGCAGTGAAACGGCTAGCGCCCACTTC.

This clone was counted a few times. In nucleotides, the CDR3 is TGTGCCAGCAGTTTAGCGGGGCTAGCGGGGGAAGAGCAGTACTTC. It codes for CASSLAGLAGEEQYF. The chain couples TRBV28 to TRBJ2-7; TRBD2 matches 10 bases. Germline V gives CDR1 MDHEN, CDR2 SYDVKM. The CDR3 totals 15 residues. With 2 bases clipped from V and 7 bases from J, the junction kept 8 bases outside the gene matches. Complete variable domain (other parts from reference TRBV28 and TRBJ2-7): DVKVTQSSRYLVKRTGEKVFLECVQDMDHENMFWYRQDPGLGLRLIYFSYDVKMKEKGDIPEGYSVSREKKERFSLILESASTNQTSMYLCASSLAGLAGEEQYFGPGTRLTVT.

The chain recombines TRBV4-1 with TRBJ1-4; D gene unclear. The CDR3 spans 12 residues. Germline V gene data show CDR1 as MGHRA and CDR2 as YSYEKL. Trimming pared 0 bases from V and 8 bases from J, leaving 4 bases between. The CDR3 coding sequence is TGCGCCAGCAGCCAAGAGAAGGAAAAACTGTTTTTT. The encoded protein is CASSQEKEKLFF.

This chain connects TRBV6-4 to TRBJ1-2; D gene uncertain. CDR1 is MRHNA, CDR2 SNTAGT, per germline. Trimming stripped 6 bases from V and 4 bases from J, with 12 bases between. The CDR3 runs 13 residues. The CDR3 nucleotides are TGTGCCAGCAGCCTAAACCTGGGCTATGGCTACACCTTC. This encodes CASSLNLGYGYTF.

V is TRBV28 and J is TRBJ2-1; TRBD2 is a possible D gene (5 bases). There are 14 residues in the CDR3. The V end lost 6 bases, the J end lost 3 bases, and 12 bases lay between the germline ends. Germline CDR1 is MDHEN and CDR2 is SYDVKM. Here the CDR3 DNA reads TGTGCCAGCAGGCCTCCAGGACTCTACAATGAGCAGTTCTTC. It specifies CASRPPGLYNEQFF.

The chain joins TRBV6-1 to TRBJ2-3, with 7 bases fitting TRBD2. Germline loops: CDR1 MNHNS, CDR2 SASEGT. V lost 8 bases to trimming and J lost 6 bases; unmatched junction nucleotides: 2. This CDR3 contains 11 residues. For the CDR3, the DNA is TGTGCCAGCGGGAGGGGTGATACGCAGTATTTT. Encoded protein: CASGRGDTQYF.

Only a few counts were recorded for this clone. The V and J genes are TRBV10-3 and TRBJ2-1, with D possibly matching TRBD2 (6 bases). Looked up from germline, CDR1 is ENHRY and CDR2 is SYGVKD. CDR3 length equals 14 residues. Between the trimmed V and J ends, which lost 7 bases and 7 bases, there was a span of 17 bases. DNA for the CDR3: TGTGCCATCAAACCCGAAGGGGAGGTTAATGAGCAGTTCTTC. It specifies CAIKPEGEVNEQFF.

The chain has TRBV23-1 and TRBJ2-7, with D hard to call. TRBV23-1 is assigned to the ORF class and has an uncertain function. The CDR3 spans 10 residues. Trimming stripped 4 bases from V and 5 bases from J, with 3 bases between. The CDR3 DNA sequence: TGCGCCAGCAGTCGAGACGAGCAGTACGTC. Translation: CASSRDEQYV.